This T cell receptor beta chain was sequenced for a study of shared clonotypes between healthy human individuals (dated by TCRdb to between 2020 and 2021). Study-level background: A couple of women and a few men aged 18 to 49 years were included in the cohort. For each donor, CD4 naive and CD4 memory were each given three plates, CD8 naive was given two plates, and CD8 memory was given one plate. To estimate repertoire size and how much clonotype sharing occurs between individuals, the study deeply sequenced the blood TCR repertoires of five or six healthy adults. To increase sequencing depth and limit assay-specific biases, TCR repertoire library preparation and sequencing were carried out by different laboratories using diverse techniques. Each donor's leukapheresis produced roughly between roughly 0.85 and 10 billion PBMCs. Broader findings and caveats from the paper: The small number of donors limited the genetic and exposure-history diversity represented. Higher generation probabilities were observed for clonotypes shared by all four sorted-subset donors than for non-shared clonotypes. Based on pairwise subsampling, the degree of clonotype sharing among donors was expected to be affected by sequencing depth. Even with the large sequencing depth, rarefaction of the sorted-subset datasets indicated that sequencing was incomplete. Sampling was limited to blood, and TCR repertoires in tissue likely differ from TCR repertoires in blood. About 4.5% of naive CD4, around 4% of naive CD8, 2% to 2.5% of memory CD4, and over 0.35% of memory CD8 clonotypes were shared across four donors. Naive subsets generally had larger estimated clonotype richness than memory subsets did.

Healthy HIV-negative adults with no recently reported acute infections or vaccinations were included as donors. Every donor was a Caucasian adult residing in Nashville, Tennessee, USA. CD4+ T cells were enriched by magnetic negative selection; naive cells were then positively selected on CD45RA, and the negative fraction formed the memory subset. Blood was collected by leukapheresis, and PBMCs were isolated by Ficoll-Histopaque density gradient centrifugation and then cryopreserved in liquid nitrogen vapor phase. Purity and quantity of every magnetically sorted T cell population were checked by analytical flow cytometry. Each sorted fraction had its genomic DNA isolated and then quantified by UV absorbance on a Nanodrop 2000c. TCR CDR3 regions were amplified from genomic DNA by multiplex PCR using the deep immunoSEQ assay. Extracted genomic DNA from each cell subset was distributed evenly across all wells of several immunoSEQ 96-well plates, and each plate was treated as a replicate. For sorted subsets, approximately 210 ng genomic DNA, equal to 25,000 to 35,000 T cell genomes, was loaded into each replicate PCR. The purified libraries were quantified using a Qubit 3.0 fluorometer, sized with a Bioanalyzer 2100, and then quantified again using the KAPA Library Quantification kit. Each immunoSEQ 96-well plate was sequenced on its own single-read 150-cycle Illumina NextSeq 550 flow cell. Per the authors' processing: Because only junctional sequences without quality scores were contained in the immunoSEQ output, filtering matching that applied to full-length reads could not be performed. Sequences were annotated with PyIR, a Python wrapper for IgBLAST v1.9, and V/J genes and CDR3 were assigned using IMGT germline references. Reads were filtered out if the reads had weak V/J assignments (E-value above 1e-6), no CDR3, stop codons, out-of-frame junctions, or ambiguous translated residues. A V3J clonotype was defined by an identical inferred V gene, J gene, and CDR3 amino acid sequence. The percentage overlap between two repertoires was calculated by dividing the number of shared unique clonotypes by the size of the smaller repertoire. Richness of each repertoire was evaluated using RTK rarefaction, the Chao1 estimator, and Recon v2.1 estimates of unobserved clonotypes. Generation probabilities were computed with OLGA for all TCRbeta clonotypes obtained by the gDNA method from several donors. TCRdb limited this immuneACCESS table to in-frame rearrangements with V and J called. A share of clones is missing; checked studies link under half to unresolved V genes, and the rest is unexplained. The V and J calls and clone size are taken from that table; D and trimming were inferred from the DNA. The sample contains roughly 700,000 clones, roughly 70% of them found a single time. The ten biggest clones cover around 1.6% of the sample.

This clone was seen more than once but under ten times. Its antigen is still unknown. No clone much larger than this one lies a single base away; base qualities are absent. Source material: memory CD4+ T cells sorted from blood. The sample's cell subset or site label is to be understood as: CD45RA-negative fraction. This sequence originates from a young woman in good health.

CDR3 sequence: CASSFPGLGRNEQFF. The DNA sequence is given as TGTGCCAGCAGCTTCCCGGGACTAGGGCGCAATGAGCAGTTCTTC. The chain is encoded by TRBV5-4 joined to TRBJ2-1; TRBD2 fits 8 bases in the junction. V and J are trimmed by 2 bases and 6 bases, and the gene matches miss 7 bases of the junction. The germline V gene (reference sequence) specifies SGHNT as CDR1 and YYREEE as CDR2. Inclusive of the bounding cysteine and phenylalanine, the CDR3 is 15 residues long. The sequence is cut down to CDR3 DNA, 45 bases in frame from base 1.